This entry is about one T cell receptor (beta chain). Some clones are missing from TCRdb's copy, which holds only in-frame ones; the method was immunoSEQ multiplex PCR. Among fewer than 200,000 clones, around 81% were seen once, and the ten largest hold 12%. The record originates from a study of blood T cell repertoires in COVID-19. V dropped 1 base and J dropped 0 bases, with 4 bases sitting between them. The germline gives CDR1 SEHNR, CDR2 FQNEAQ (reference sequence). There are 13 residues in the CDR3. This TCR was recovered from an elderly woman with COVID-19, enrolled during active disease. Sequencing used peripheral blood. The rearrangement joins TRBV7-9 to TRBJ2-7; D call uncertain. The CDR3 coding sequence is TGTGCCAGCAGCTTAGACTACTCCTACGAGCAGTACTTC. Translated, it gives CASSLDYSYEQYF. Filled out from reference TRBV7-9 and TRBJ2-7, the complete variable domain reads DTGVSQNPRHKITKRGQNVTFRCDPISEHNRLYWYRQTLGQGPEFLTYFQNEAQLEKSRLLSDRFSAERPKGSFSTLEIQRTEQGDSAMYLCASSLDYSYEQYFGPGTRLTVT.